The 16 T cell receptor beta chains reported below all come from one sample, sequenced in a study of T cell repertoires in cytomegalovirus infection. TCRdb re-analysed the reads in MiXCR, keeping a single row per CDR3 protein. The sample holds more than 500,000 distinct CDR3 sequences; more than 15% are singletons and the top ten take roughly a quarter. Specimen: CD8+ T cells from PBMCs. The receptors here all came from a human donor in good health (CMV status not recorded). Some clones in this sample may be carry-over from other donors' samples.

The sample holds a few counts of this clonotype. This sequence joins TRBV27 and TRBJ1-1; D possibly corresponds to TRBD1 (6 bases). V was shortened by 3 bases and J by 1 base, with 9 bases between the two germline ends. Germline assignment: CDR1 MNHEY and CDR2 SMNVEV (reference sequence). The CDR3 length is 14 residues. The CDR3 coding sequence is TGTGCCAGCAGTTTCACGGGACAGAACACTGAAGCTTTCTTT. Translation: CASSFTGQNTEAFF.

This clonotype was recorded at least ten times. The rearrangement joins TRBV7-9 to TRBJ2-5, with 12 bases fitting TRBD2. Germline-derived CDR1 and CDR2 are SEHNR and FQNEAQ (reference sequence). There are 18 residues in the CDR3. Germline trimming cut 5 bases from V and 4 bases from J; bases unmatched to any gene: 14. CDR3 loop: CASSPQTSGRVIGETQYF. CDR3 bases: TGTGCCAGCAGCCCCCAGACTAGCGGGAGAGTGATCGGAGAGACCCAGTACTTC.

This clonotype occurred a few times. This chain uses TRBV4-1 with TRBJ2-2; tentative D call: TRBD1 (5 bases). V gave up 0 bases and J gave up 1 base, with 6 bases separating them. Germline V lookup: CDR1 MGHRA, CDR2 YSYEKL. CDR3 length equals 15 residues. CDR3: CASSQEGQNTGELFF. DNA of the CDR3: TGCGCCAGCAGCCAAGAAGGACAGAACACCGGGGAGCTGTTTTTT.

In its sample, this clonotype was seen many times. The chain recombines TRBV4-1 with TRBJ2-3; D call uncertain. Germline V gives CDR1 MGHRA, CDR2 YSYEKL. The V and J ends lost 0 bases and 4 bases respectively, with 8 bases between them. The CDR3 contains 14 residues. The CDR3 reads CASSQDYRADTQYF. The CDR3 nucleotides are TGCGCCAGCAGCCAAGACTACAGAGCAGATACGCAGTATTTT.

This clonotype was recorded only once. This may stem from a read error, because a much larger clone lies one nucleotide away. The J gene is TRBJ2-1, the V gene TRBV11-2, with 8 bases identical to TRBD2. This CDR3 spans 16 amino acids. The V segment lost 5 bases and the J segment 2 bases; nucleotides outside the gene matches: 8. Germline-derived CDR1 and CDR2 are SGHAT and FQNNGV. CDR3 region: CASSPWTSRAYNEQFF. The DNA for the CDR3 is TGTGCCAGCAGCCCGTGGACTAGCCGGGCCTACAATGAGCAGTTCTTC.

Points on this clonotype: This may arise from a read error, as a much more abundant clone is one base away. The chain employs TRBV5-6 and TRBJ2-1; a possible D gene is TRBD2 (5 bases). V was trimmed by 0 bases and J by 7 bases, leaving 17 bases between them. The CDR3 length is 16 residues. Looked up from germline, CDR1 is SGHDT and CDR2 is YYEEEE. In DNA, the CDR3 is TGTGCCAGCAGCTTGGGGCTTAGCGTTGGGCTTAATGAGCAGTTCTTC. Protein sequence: CASSLGLSVGLNEQFF.

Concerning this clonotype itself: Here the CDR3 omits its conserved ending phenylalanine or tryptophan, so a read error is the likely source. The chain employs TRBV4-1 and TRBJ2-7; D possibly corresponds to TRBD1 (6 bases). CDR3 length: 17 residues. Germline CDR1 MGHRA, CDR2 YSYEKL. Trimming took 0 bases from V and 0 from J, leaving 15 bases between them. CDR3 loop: CASSQDSRGRLSYEQYL. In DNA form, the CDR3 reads TGCGCCAGCAGCCAAGATTCCAGGGGTAGACTCTCCTACGAGCAGTACTTA.

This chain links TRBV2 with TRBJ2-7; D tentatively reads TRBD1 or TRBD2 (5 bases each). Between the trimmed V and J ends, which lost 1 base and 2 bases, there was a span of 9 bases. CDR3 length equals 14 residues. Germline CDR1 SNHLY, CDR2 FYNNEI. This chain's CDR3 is CASSEGGSTYEQYF. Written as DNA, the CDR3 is TGTGCCAGCAGTGAAGGGGGGTCCACCTACGAGCAGTACTTC.

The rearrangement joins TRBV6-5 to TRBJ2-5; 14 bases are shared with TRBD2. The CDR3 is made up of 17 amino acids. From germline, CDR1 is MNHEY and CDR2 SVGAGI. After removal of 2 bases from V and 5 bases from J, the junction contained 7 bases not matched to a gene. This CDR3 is CASSYQGLAGDEETQYF. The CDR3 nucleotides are TGTGCCAGCAGTTACCAGGGACTAGCGGGGGACGAGGAGACCCAGTACTTC.

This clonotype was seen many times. The CDR3 sequence: CASSRTSGRTHDSLDTQYF. CDR3 sequence (DNA): TGTGCCAGCAGCCGGACTAGCGGGAGGACCCACGACTCGTTAGATACGCAGTATTTT. The chain is built from TRBV7-3 and TRBJ2-3; 14 bases map to TRBD2. Germline trimming cut 5 bases from V and 5 bases from J; bases unmatched to any gene: 15. Germline V gene sequence: CDR1 SGHTA, CDR2 FQGTGA. The CDR3 sequence is 19 residues long.

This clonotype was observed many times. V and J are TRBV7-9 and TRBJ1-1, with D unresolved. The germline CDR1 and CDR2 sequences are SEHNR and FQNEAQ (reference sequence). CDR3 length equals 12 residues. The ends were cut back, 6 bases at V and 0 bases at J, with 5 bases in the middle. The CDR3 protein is CASRALNTEAFF. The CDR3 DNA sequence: TGTGCCAGCAGGGCACTGAACACTGAAGCTTTCTTT.

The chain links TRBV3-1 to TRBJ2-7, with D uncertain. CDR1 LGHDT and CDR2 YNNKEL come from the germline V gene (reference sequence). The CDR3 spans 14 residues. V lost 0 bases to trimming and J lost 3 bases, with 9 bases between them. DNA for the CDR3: TGTGCCAGCAGCCAAGATCTGGACCACTACGAGCAGTACTTC. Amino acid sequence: CASSQDLDHYEQYF.

CDR3 DNA: TGTGCCAGCCTTCGGGGGAACAATGAGCAGTTCTTC. Its protein product is CASLRGNNEQFF. The rearrangement uses TRBV28 and TRBJ2-1, with D perhaps TRBD2 (6 bases). Germline assignment: CDR1 MDHEN and CDR2 SYDVKM. V was trimmed by 8 bases and J by 5 bases, leaving 10 bases between them. The CDR3 is 12 amino acids.

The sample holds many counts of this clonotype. The CDR3 sequence is CASSSPGAYTEAFF. The CDR3 DNA reads as TGTGCCAGCAGCTCCCCAGGGGCCTACACTGAAGCTTTCTTT. V and J are TRBV7-6 and TRBJ1-1, with D perhaps matching TRBD1 (6 bases). This CDR3 is 14 amino acids long. Looked up from germline, CDR1 is SGHVS and CDR2 is FNYEAQ. V was pared by 4 bases and J by 3 bases, with 12 bases between.

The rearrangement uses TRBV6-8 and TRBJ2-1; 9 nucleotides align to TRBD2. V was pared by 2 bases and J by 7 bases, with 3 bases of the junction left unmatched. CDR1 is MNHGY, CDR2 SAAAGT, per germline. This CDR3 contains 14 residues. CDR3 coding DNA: TGTGCCAGCAGTTACGCTAGCGGGAATAATGAGCAGTTCTTC. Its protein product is CASSYASGNNEQFF.

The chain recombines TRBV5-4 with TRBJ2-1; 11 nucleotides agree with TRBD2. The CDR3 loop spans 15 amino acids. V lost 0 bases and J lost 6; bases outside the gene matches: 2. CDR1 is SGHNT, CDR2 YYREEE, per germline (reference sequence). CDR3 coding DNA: TGTGCCAGCAGCTTGGACGGGACTAGCGGCAATGAGCAGTTCTTC. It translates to CASSLDGTSGNEQFF.